A single sample is the source of the 20 T cell receptor beta chains below, sequenced in a study of Ad26.COV2.S vaccination and SARS-CoV-2 variants. The data were produced by immunoSEQ multiplex PCR, yet TCRdb's version contains in-frame clones alone and is incomplete. This table has more than 300,000 clones, about 85% appearing once. The treatment: some 19 received Ad26.COV2.S at low or high dose, single or two shots; several received placebo; per-sample allocation not given. The study sampled participants on day 63 after the first vaccine or placebo injection. The material sequenced was peripheral blood, taken in a trial of Ad26.COV2.S vaccine versus placebo. All receptors come from a person aged 18 to 65 who received the Ad26.COV2.S COVID-19 vaccine or a placebo.

V is TRBV27 and J is TRBJ2-6; D is undetermined. Germline values: CDR1 MNHEY, CDR2 SMNVEV (reference sequence). V lost 8 bases and J lost 2, with 13 bases in between. The CDR3 spans 15 residues. The CDR3 reads CASQTRATGANVLTF. In DNA form, the CDR3 reads TGTGCCAGCCAAACCCGGGCAACTGGGGCCAACGTCCTGACTTTC.

The chain recombines TRBV7-8 with TRBJ1-1; D gene ambiguous. Trimming shortened V by 3 bases and J by 1 base, and 3 bases separated the two germline ends. The CDR3 has 12 amino acids. Per germline, CDR1 SGHVS and CDR2 FQNEAQ. In DNA, the CDR3 is TGTGCCAGCAGCTTTGCGAACACTGAAGCTTTCTTT. This codes for CASSFANTEAFF.

The DNA for the CDR3 is TGTGCCAGCAGTTTAGTCCTTAACTATGGCTACACCTTC. Translation gives CASSLVLNYGYTF. The V call is TRBV6-5, the J call TRBJ1-2; D is undetermined. Germline lookup yields CDR1 MNHEY and CDR2 SVGAGI. The CDR3 has 13 residues. V lost 4 bases and J 1 base, leaving 7 bases between the germline ends.

The rearrangement joins TRBV28 to TRBJ1-1, with 8 bases that match TRBD1. Germline V gene sequence: CDR1 MDHEN, CDR2 SYDVKM. The junction had 7 bases not matched to a gene; V was cut back by 6 bases and J by 4 bases. The CDR3 length is 14 residues. CDR3 residues: CASRPGGRGTEAFF. The CDR3 DNA is TGTGCCAGCAGACCAGGGGGCAGGGGCACTGAAGCTTTCTTT.

This sequence joins TRBV19 and TRBJ1-1; no clear D. V lost 3 bases to trimming and J lost 0 bases, with 5 bases between them. Per germline, CDR1 LNHDA and CDR2 SQIVND (reference sequence). The length of the CDR3 is 13 residues. The CDR3 sequence: CASSMKVNTEAFF. Here the CDR3 DNA reads TGTGCCAGTAGTATGAAGGTGAACACTGAAGCTTTCTTT.

The chain joins TRBV11-3 to TRBJ2-1, with 9 positions matching TRBD2. V dropped 3 bases and J dropped 10; count of bases not matched to a gene: 19. Germline CDR1 is SGHNT and CDR2 is YENEEA. The CDR3 is 18 residues long. This chain's CDR3 is CASSFTFGGGAPGEEQFF. The CDR3 bases are TGTGCCAGCAGCTTTACGTTTGGCGGGGGGGCCCCGGGTGAAGAGCAGTTCTTC.

This clone was seen a single time. This chain joins TRBV9 and TRBJ2-3, with D uncertain. V was pared by 1 base and J by 1 base, with 10 bases between. From germline, CDR1 is SGDLS and CDR2 YYNGEE. The CDR3 is 15 amino acids. This chain's CDR3 is CASSVFGGGTDTQYF. The CDR3 bases are TGTGCCAGCAGCGTATTCGGTGGAGGCACAGATACGCAGTATTTT.

In this sample, this clone turned up once. The chain has TRBV28 and TRBJ1-5, with D possibly matching TRBD1 (6 bases). The V end lost 2 bases, the J end lost 4 bases, and 9 bases lay between the germline ends. The germline V gene encodes CDR1 MDHEN and CDR2 SYDVKM. This CDR3 spans 14 amino acids. In nucleotides, the CDR3 is TGTGCCAGCAGTTTAGCAGGGGTTAATCAGCCCCAGCATTTT. Encoded protein: CASSLAGVNQPQHF.

The CDR3 DNA is TGTGCCAGCAGCCCTTCCCCTAGGGGGCAAGAGACCCAGTACTTC. It encodes CASSPSPRGQETQYF. This chain connects TRBV3-1 (or the pseudogene TRBV3-2) to TRBJ2-5; weak D call: TRBD1 (6 bases). V lost 4 bases to trimming and J lost 2 bases, with 14 bases between them. The CDR3 runs 15 residues. The germline V gene encodes CDR1 LGHDT and CDR2 YNNKEL (reference sequence).

This sequence joins TRBV9 and TRBJ2-1; D not resolved. Trimming took off 0 bases at V and 5 bases at J, with 9 bases between the two ends. This CDR3 region has 14 residues. The germline V gene has CDR1 SGDLS and CDR2 YYNGEE. The CDR3 DNA sequence: TGTGCCAGCAGCGTAGGACCTTCCAACAATGAGCAGTTCTTC. It specifies CASSVGPSNNEQFF.

The chain couples TRBV24-1 to TRBJ2-3, with D tentatively TRBD2 (6 bases). Germline-derived CDR1 and CDR2 are KGHDR and SFDVKD. The CDR3 is made up of 15 amino acids. The V gene lost 2 bases and the J gene lost 10 bases, with 18 bases spanning the gap. The CDR3 region has the DNA TGTGCCACCAGTGATTATGGCGGGGCACTAGTCGCGCAGTATTTT. Translation gives CATSDYGGALVAQYF.

V usage is TRBV27 and J usage is TRBJ1-1, with D tentatively TRBD1 (6 bases). V lost 7 bases and J lost 3, with 18 bases in between. CDR3 size: 15 residues. CDR1 MNHEY and CDR2 SMNVEV come from the germline V gene (reference sequence). Here the CDR3 reads CASTLGGGLDTEAFF. DNA of the CDR3: TGTGCCAGCACCTTAGGGGGGGGGCTGGACACTGAAGCTTTCTTT.

In its sample, this clone was seen once. The V gene is TRBV2, the J gene TRBJ2-7; the match to TRBD1 covers 7 bases. Trimming took 10 bases from V and 5 from J; bases not matched to a gene: 8. This CDR3 spans 12 amino acids. Germline V gives CDR1 SNHLY, CDR2 FYNNEI. DNA for the CDR3: TGTGCCACGTCACGGGACAGTGACGAGCAGTACTTC. The encoded protein is CATSRDSDEQYF.

At least ten counts were recorded for this clone. This sequence joins TRBV5-1 and TRBJ2-7; no clear D. Trimming pared 4 bases from V and 2 bases from J, leaving 16 bases between. This CDR3 has 15 amino acids. CDR1 and CDR2 from the germline V gene are SGHRS and YFSETQ. CDR3 nucleotide sequence: TGCGCCAGCAGCCGGAGCCCCACCAATGCCTACGAGCAGTACTTC. It is translated as CASSRSPTNAYEQYF.

This sequence joins TRBV2 and TRBJ1-4; 10 positions match TRBD1. V lost 4 bases and J lost 1; bases outside the gene matches: 0. CDR3 length: 15 residues. Germline V gene lookup returns CDR1 SNHLY and CDR2 FYNNEI. The DNA of the CDR3 is TGTGCCAGCAGTGGGGACAGGGGAACTAATGAAAAACTGTTTTTT. Its protein product is CASSGDRGTNEKLFF. The full variable domain, rest sourced from reference TRBV2 and TRBJ1-4, is EPEVTQTPSHQVTQMGQEVILRCVPISNHLYFYWYRQILGQKVEFLVSFYNNEISEKSEIFDDQFSVERPDGSNFTLKIRSTKLEDSAMYFCASSGDRGTNEKLFFGSGTQLSVL.

This clone occurred once. The CDR3 sequence is CASGNGQGETEAFF. DNA for the CDR3: TGCGCCAGCGGCAACGGACAGGGTGAAACTGAAGCTTTCTTT. V is TRBV5-1 and J is TRBJ1-1; 8 bases line up with TRBD1. There are 14 residues in the CDR3. V gave up 7 bases and J gave up 5 bases; unmatched junction bases: 10. Germline values: CDR1 SGHRS, CDR2 YFSETQ.

The chain is built from TRBV11-2 and TRBJ2-1; D uncertain. V was cut by 5 bases and J by 6 bases, with 17 bases left in between. Looked up from germline, CDR1 is SGHAT and CDR2 is FQNNGV. The CDR3 loop spans 15 amino acids. Here the CDR3 reads CASSLASSRGNEQFF. In nucleotides, the CDR3 is TGTGCCAGCAGCCTCGCCTCCTCCCGTGGCAATGAGCAGTTCTTC.

The gene calls are TRBV28 and TRBJ2-3; D possibly corresponds to TRBD1 (6 bases). Germline V gives CDR1 MDHEN, CDR2 SYDVKM. CDR3 length equals 15 residues. The ends were cut back, 5 bases at V and 3 bases at J, with 15 bases in the middle. The CDR3 nucleotides are TGTGCCAGCAGTGTTTCGGGACAAGGGACAGATACGCAGTATTTT. This sequence encodes CASSVSGQGTDTQYF.

The chain recombines TRBV7-9 with TRBJ2-1; D gene uncertain. Germline CDR1 is SEHNR and CDR2 is FQNEAQ (reference sequence). Trimming pared 1 base from V and 3 bases from J, leaving 7 bases between. The CDR3 has 14 amino acids. In nucleotides, the CDR3 is TGTGCCAGCAGCTTAGATCCTATCTACAATGAGCAGTTCTTC. It codes for CASSLDPIYNEQFF.

J is TRBJ2-3 and V is TRBV28; TRBD2 might be the D (6 bases). This CDR3 region has 16 residues. Germline V gene lookup returns CDR1 MDHEN and CDR2 SYDVKM. V was pared by 3 bases and J by 5 bases, with 18 bases between. For the CDR3, the DNA is TGTGCCAGCAGTTTCCGACCACCTTTGGGGGGAGATACGCAGTATTTT. Encoded protein: CASSFRPPLGGDTQYF.